Presented here are 31 T cell receptor beta chains from one specimen sequenced in a study of T cells in Graves' hyperthyroidism and ophthalmopathy. Amplification yielded TCR beta CDR3 regions, with RNA transcripts as the source. Primed by the HTBI set, a first-round RT-PCR was run on the TCR CDR3. MiXCR was run by TCRdb on the multiplex PCR reads, yielding one entry per CDR3 protein. This repertoire shows about 250,000 distinct CDR3 sequences, approximately 23% found once; its top ten account for 30% to 40%. Sequencing was performed on blood. Receptor source: a middle-aged woman with Graves' ophthalmopathy.

This clonotype was detected only once. The V gene is TRBV11-2, the J gene TRBJ2-7, with 7 bases that match TRBD1. The CDR3 loop spans 15 amino acids. Looked up from germline, CDR1 is SGHAT and CDR2 is FQNNGV. V lost 1 base to trimming and J lost 4 bases; unmatched junction nucleotides: 7. CDR3 sequence: CASSLGQGSGYEQYF. DNA of the CDR3: TGTGCCAGCAGCTTAGGACAGGGTAGTGGATACGAGCAGTACTTC.

This clonotype was counted many times. CDR3 DNA: TGTGCCAGCAGTGAGACTACCTACGAGCAGTACTTC. Translation: CASSETTYEQYF. The chain employs TRBV6-1 and TRBJ2-7, with D tentatively TRBD2 (5 bases). The germline V gene has CDR1 MNHNS and CDR2 SASEGT. The length of the CDR3 is 12 residues. Trimming stripped 3 bases from V and 2 bases from J, with 5 bases between.

This clonotype was recorded at least ten times. The V call is TRBV11-2, the J call TRBJ2-5, with 10 positions matching TRBD2. This CDR3 contains 16 residues. Germline V gene sequence: CDR1 SGHAT, CDR2 FQNNGV. The V gene end was trimmed by 0 bases and the J gene end by 7 bases; junction bases not matched to a gene: 8. CDR3 DNA sequence: TGTGCCAGCAGCTTAGATAAGGGACTAGCGTTCGGGACCCAGTACTTC. It specifies CASSLDKGLAFGTQYF.

V and J are TRBV6-1 and TRBJ2-5; the D gene is possibly TRBD1 (5 bases). The V gene lost 7 bases and the J gene lost 5 bases, with 11 bases spanning the gap. Germline CDR1 MNHNS, CDR2 SASEGT. The CDR3 contains 12 residues. Written as DNA, the CDR3 is TGTGCCAGCATCTTAAAGGGGGAGACCCAGTACTTC. Its translation is CASILKGETQYF.

This clonotype occurred many times. Here the CDR3 reads CASSLGQKTEAFF. In nucleotides, the CDR3 is TGCGCCAGCAGCTTGGGACAGAAAACTGAAGCTTTCTTT. This chain uses TRBV5-1 with TRBJ1-1, with D perhaps TRBD1 (5 bases). The CDR3 has 13 amino acids. The V gene lost 0 bases and the J gene lost 5 bases, with 8 bases spanning the gap. CDR1 SGHRS and CDR2 YFSETQ come from the germline V gene.

The CDR3 region has the DNA TGTGCCAGCAGTTTGGTTCAGGTGAACACTGAAGCTTTCTTT. The encoded protein is CASSLVQVNTEAFF. The V and J genes are TRBV28 and TRBJ1-1; D call uncertain. The germline V gene encodes CDR1 MDHEN and CDR2 SYDVKM. Trimming removed 3 bases from V and 0 bases from J, with 8 bases in between. This CDR3 is built from 14 residues.

The chain carries TRBV6-1 and TRBJ2-7; D gene uncertain. Trimming shortened V by 4 bases and J by 2 bases, and 9 bases separated the two germline ends. Per germline, CDR1 MNHNS and CDR2 SASEGT. The CDR3 length is 13 residues. The CDR3 DNA sequence: TGTGCCAGCAGTGTCCGTGAAACCTACGAGCAGTACTTC. Translation: CASSVRETYEQYF.

This clonotype was recorded at least ten times. This chain joins TRBV19 and TRBJ1-1; D is unresolved. There are 13 residues in the CDR3. Trimming shortened V by 7 bases and J by 5 bases, and 14 bases separated the two germline ends. Germline V CDR1 and CDR2: LNHDA, SQIVND (reference sequence). CDR3: CASILSGVTEAFF. CDR3 in DNA: TGTGCCAGTATATTGTCGGGAGTTACTGAAGCTTTCTTT.

This clonotype has ten or more counts. The chain couples TRBV7-3 to TRBJ2-2; 7 positions agree with TRBD2. Germline loops: CDR1 SGHTA, CDR2 FQGTGA. The CDR3 is 15 amino acids. With 5 bases clipped from V and 3 bases from J, the junction kept 6 bases outside the gene matches. The CDR3 loop reads CASSTLREDTGELFF. The CDR3 bases are TGTGCCAGCAGCACCCTTCGGGAGGACACCGGGGAGCTGTTTTTT.

This clonotype was observed at least ten times. The chain uses TRBV13 and TRBJ2-7; 8 bases align to TRBD1. The germline gives CDR1 PRHDT, CDR2 FYEKMQ (reference sequence). The junction had 8 bases not matched to a gene; V was cut back by 5 bases and J by 2 bases. The CDR3 has 15 amino acids. CDR3 DNA sequence: TGTGCCAGCAGCCCCGGGACAGGTCAAACCTACGAGCAGTACTTC. Encoded protein: CASSPGTGQTYEQYF.

There are many counts of this clonotype. This chain joins TRBV20-1 and TRBJ2-5; TRBD1 or TRBD2 may be the D gene (5 bases each). CDR3 length: 12 amino acids. Germline CDR1 DFQATT, CDR2 SNEGSKA (reference sequence). Deletions cut 3 bases from V and 3 bases from J, with 8 bases between. The CDR3: CSASWDEETQYF. In nucleotides, the CDR3 is TGCAGTGCTAGTTGGGACGAAGAGACCCAGTACTTC.

This clonotype appeared many times. The chain carries TRBV20-1 and TRBJ2-2; 11 bases map to TRBD2. Germline CDR1 is DFQATT and CDR2 is SNEGSKA (reference sequence). This CDR3 region has 16 residues. V lost 4 bases, J lost 2 bases, and 6 bases stayed unmatched. In DNA, the CDR3 is TGCAGTGCTATATCCGGGACTAGCGGTAACACCGGGGAGCTGTTTTTT. Protein product: CSAISGTSGNTGELFF.

This clonotype has at least ten counts. The rearrangement links TRBV9 to TRBJ2-2, with TRBD2 identical over 7 bases. This CDR3 spans 16 amino acids. The junction had 7 bases not matched to a gene; V was cut back by 0 bases and J by 5 bases. Per germline, CDR1 SGDLS and CDR2 YYNGEE. The CDR3 nucleotides are TGTGCCAGCAGCGTAGGTGGAGGGAGGGATACCGGGGAGCTGTTTTTT. This encodes CASSVGGGRDTGELFF.

J is TRBJ1-2 and V is TRBV6-5; D unclear. The length of the CDR3 is 15 residues. Trimming pared 0 bases from V and 0 bases from J, leaving 8 bases between. Germline loops: CDR1 MNHEY, CDR2 SVGAGI. The chain's CDR3 is CASSYSKKANYGYTF. CDR3 sequence (DNA): TGTGCCAGCAGTTACTCGAAGAAAGCTAACTATGGCTACACCTTC.

V is TRBV27 and J is TRBJ2-2; D remains ambiguous. Trimming left V 5 bases short and J 4 bases short, with 8 bases between. This CDR3 has 13 amino acids. Looked up from germline, CDR1 is MNHEY and CDR2 is SMNVEV (reference sequence). The CDR3 DNA reads as TGTGCCAGCAGTCGCTATCCCACCGGGGAGCTGTTTTTT. The encoded protein is CASSRYPTGELFF.

The V gene is TRBV7-2, the J gene TRBJ1-3, with 7 positions matching TRBD1. Germline CDR1 is SGHTA and CDR2 is FQGNSA. V was pared by 1 base and J by 4 bases, with 4 bases of the junction left unmatched. This CDR3 comprises 15 residues. The CDR3: CASSLVAGGGNTIYF. CDR3 in DNA: TGTGCCAGCAGCTTAGTGGCAGGGGGAGGAAACACCATATATTTT. Full variable domain (remainder filled in from reference TRBV7-2 and TRBJ1-3): GAGVSQSPSNKVTEKGKDVELRCDPISGHTALYWYRQSLGQGLEFLIYFQGNSAPDKSGLPSDRFSAERTGGSVSTLTIQRTQQEDSAVYLCASSLVAGGGNTIYFGEGSWLTVV.

This chain joins TRBV18 and TRBJ2-7, with D unclear. This CDR3 comprises 11 residues. Germline assignment: CDR1 KGHSH and CDR2 LQKENI. The V end lost 2 bases, the J end lost 5 bases, and 4 bases lay between the germline ends. The CDR3 loop is CASSPNDEQYF. The CDR3 nucleotides read TGTGCCAGCTCACCAAACGACGAGCAGTACTTC.

The rearrangement links TRBV7-2 to TRBJ1-1; D perhaps matches TRBD1 (5 bases). This CDR3 region has 13 residues. The V end lost 4 bases, the J end lost 3 bases, and 9 bases lay between the germline ends. Germline lookup yields CDR1 SGHTA and CDR2 FQGNSA. CDR3 protein: CASSSAGYTEAFF. CDR3 DNA: TGTGCCAGCAGCTCAGCAGGGTACACTGAAGCTTTCTTT.

This clonotype was detected many times. The V call is TRBV9, the J call TRBJ1-5; 10 bases match TRBD1. The germline gives CDR1 SGDLS, CDR2 YYNGEE. The CDR3 spans 14 residues. V lost 2 bases, J lost 6 bases, and 2 bases stayed unmatched. CDR3 nucleotide sequence: TGTGCCAGCAGCGTCGACAGGGGGCCTCAGCCCCAGCATTTT. Protein product: CASSVDRGPQPQHF.

This clonotype was detected many times. V gene TRBV28 combines with J gene TRBJ1-2; TRBD1 is a possible D gene (5 bases). CDR1 is MDHEN and CDR2 is SYDVKM in the germline V gene. The CDR3 consists of 13 residues. Trimming removed 3 bases at V and 7 bases at J, with 12 bases between. CDR3 coding DNA: TGTGCCAGCAGTTTGGTAGGGGCTCGTGGCTACACCTTC. Protein: CASSLVGARGYTF.

This clonotype appeared once. One junction end disagrees with the germline gene, perhaps due to a read error. The CDR3 region has the DNA TGTGCCAGCAGTGGCAGATATCAGGCCCAGCATTTT. It specifies CASSGRYQAQHF. The chain uses TRBV12-3 or TRBV12-4 and TRBJ1-5; D is ambiguous. This CDR3 region has 12 residues.

Details on this clonotype: The junction departs from the called germline gene at one end, perhaps through a read error. DNA of the CDR3: TGTGCCTGCAGTTACCGGCAGGGGGCCGGACAGCCCCAGCATTTT. Translated, it gives CACSYRQGAGQPQHF. This chain uses TRBV6-5 with TRBJ1-5; 8 bases align to TRBD1. From germline, CDR1 is MNHEY and CDR2 SVGAGI. There are 15 residues in the CDR3.

This clonotype was observed at least ten times. The V call is TRBV6-1, the J call TRBJ1-1; D remains ambiguous. CDR1 and CDR2 (germline): MNHNS, SASEGT. CDR3 length: 13 residues. V was cut by 2 bases and J by 5 bases, with 9 bases left in between. In DNA, the CDR3 is TGTGCCAGCAGTGAATCTGGGGTTACTGAAGCTTTCTTT. Translated: CASSESGVTEAFF.

The chain combines TRBV5-1 with TRBJ1-1; 7 nucleotides line up with TRBD1. The germline V gene has CDR1 SGHRS and CDR2 YFSETQ. The J segment lost 5 bases and the V segment lost 3 bases, leaving 7 bases of the junction unmatched. This CDR3 contains 14 residues. DNA of the CDR3: TGCGCCAGCAGCTCTACGACAGGGATTACTGAAGCTTTCTTT. This sequence encodes CASSSTTGITEAFF.

This rearrangement joins TRBV24-1 to TRBJ2-5, with D perhaps TRBD2 (5 bases). V was pared by 4 bases and J by 5 bases, with 16 bases between. The CDR3 totals 15 residues. CDR1 and CDR2 from the germline V gene are KGHDR and SFDVKD. The CDR3 nucleotides read TGTGCCACCAGTGACCGGATGGCGGGTTTGGAGACCCAGTACTTC. This encodes CATSDRMAGLETQYF.

This clonotype has only one observation. The chain recombines TRBV28 with TRBJ1-5; possible D gene TRBD1, 6 bases. Trimming shortened V by 6 bases and J by 0 bases, and 15 bases separated the two germline ends. Germline CDR1 MDHEN, CDR2 SYDVKM. The CDR3 is 16 amino acids. CDR3 DNA: TGTGCCAGCAGACCTTGGGACACCTATAGCAATCAGCCCCAGCATTTT. It yields the protein CASRPWDTYSNQPQHF.

This clonotype was observed many times. The chain has TRBV2 and TRBJ2-3, with D perhaps matching TRBD1 (6 bases). The CDR3 has 14 amino acids. Deletions cut 5 bases from V and 0 bases from J, with 9 bases between. Germline V lookup: CDR1 SNHLY, CDR2 FYNNEI. The CDR3 spells CASSRQVSTDTQYF. CDR3 bases: TGTGCCAGCAGTCGACAGGTTAGCACAGATACGCAGTATTTT.

The genes are TRBV6-1 and TRBJ1-5, with no clear D. The CDR3 loop spans 15 amino acids. Germline CDR1 reads MNHNS; CDR2 reads SASEGT. Trimming stripped 6 bases from V and 4 bases from J, with 16 bases between. CDR3 coding DNA: TGTGCCAGCAGCACTCAAGGACTGACTAATCAGCCCCAGCATTTT. This codes for CASSTQGLTNQPQHF.

This clonotype has at least ten counts. This chain links TRBV10-3 with TRBJ2-2; TRBD1 might be the D (6 bases). Trimming removed 4 bases at V and 1 base at J, with 10 bases between. The CDR3 loop spans 15 amino acids. Germline lookup yields CDR1 ENHRY and CDR2 SYGVKD. The CDR3 region is CAISAPGVNTGELFF. In DNA form, the CDR3 reads TGTGCCATCAGTGCCCCAGGGGTGAACACCGGGGAGCTGTTTTTT.

The J gene is TRBJ2-5, the V gene TRBV19, with D perhaps assigned TRBD1 or TRBD2 (5 bases each). This CDR3 contains 13 residues. The V and J ends lost 6 bases and 5 bases respectively, with 13 bases between them. CDR1 LNHDA and CDR2 SQIVND come from the germline V gene (reference sequence). The CDR3 spells CASSGTVRETQYF. In nucleotides, the CDR3 is TGTGCCAGTAGCGGGACCGTCCGGGAGACCCAGTACTTC.

This chain links TRBV6-2 or TRBV6-3 with TRBJ1-5; D ambiguous. CDR3 length equals 15 residues. V lost 7 bases and J lost 1, with 14 bases in between. The germline CDR1 and CDR2 sequences are MNHEY and SVGEGT. CDR3 residues: CASKGPSESNQPQHF. CDR3 sequence (DNA): TGTGCCAGCAAAGGACCGAGTGAGAGCAATCAGCCCCAGCATTTT.